This T cell receptor beta chain was found in a study of cytomegalovirus exposure and HLA in healthy donors. The CDR3 contains 13 residues. The germline V gene encodes CDR1 MNHEY and CDR2 SVGAGI. V lost 10 bases, J lost 8 bases, and 20 bases lay in between. The PCR ran on 60 Vbeta and 13 Jbeta primers. TCRdb's copy holds only in-frame clones and misses some; the assay was immunoSEQ multiplex PCR. Its table records about 200,000 clones. Sequencing input: PBMCs. The receptor's source is a boy aged 5-17 years in good health and CMV-seronegative. The chain couples TRBV6-5 to TRBJ1-2; no reliable D call. CDR3 in DNA: TGTGCCACCCGAGCGGGAGGGTTGGGAGGCTACACCTTC. It codes for CATRAGGLGGYTF.